This entry concerns a single TCR beta chain. Its antigen is unknown. No base quality values were provided; no much bigger clone lies one nucleotide off. Peripheral blood CD8+ and CD4+ T cells from healthy donors, Susac syndrome patients and multiple sclerosis patients were profiled using high-throughput TCR beta sequencing. The multiple sclerosis controls were treatment-naive patients whose relapsing-remitting disease, either stable or active, fulfilled the revised McDonald criteria. Bulk CD8+ and CD4+ T cells were purified by magnetic negative isolation, whereas CD8+ TEMRA cells were enriched by FACS. Blood was drawn into EDTA tubes, processed within 24 hours, and PBMCs were isolated by density gradient centrifugation. PBMCs intended for TCR sequencing were cryopreserved in liquid nitrogen and thawed later in a water bath at 37 degrees C. The sorted or isolated CD4+, CD8+ and CD8+ TEMRA cells reached a purity of at least 90%.

Sequences SGHAT (CDR1) and FQNNGV (CDR2) are obtained from the germline V gene. The CDR3 contains 14 residues, cysteine and phenylalanine counted. Of the read, only the CDR3 DNA is kept; its 42 bases are in frame from base 1. Relative to germline, V is missing 5 bases and J is missing 5 bases, with 8 bases of the junction outside any gene match. The data were taken from a study of CD8 T cells in Susac syndrome (dated by TCRdb to the late 2010s). Turning to the overall study: Repertoire sequencing was used to test whether CD8+ T cell activation and differentiation in Susac syndrome was antigen driven. The study compared CD8+ T cell repertoire clonality among about a dozen healthy donors, 14 Susac syndrome patients and around 16 multiple sclerosis patients. Here is what the overall study found, with its caveats: The number of individuals in the TCR sequencing and HLA analysis was acknowledged as relatively small.

RNA was extracted with the RNeasy kit and about 0.5 to 1 ug was reverse transcribed using random hexamers. The immunoSEQ multiplex PCR assay, covering 54 Vbeta and 13 Jbeta segments, was used to amplify TCR beta CDR3 regions. Bias from PCR amplification was corrected by using a synthetic template baseline for primer optimization and for computational correction. The paper's processing steps were these. Reads were assigned to V, D and J genes according to IMGT and analyzed in immunoSEQ Analyzer, with only productive sequences retained. To calculate clonality, Shannon entropy was normalized by log2 of the number of productive unique sequences and then subtracted from one. For each patient and control, public and private clones were evaluated within the 100 most prevalent clones. Clones were defined as Susac-specific when absent from the healthy and MS cohorts, from 1,000 to 1,100 published viral clones and from other ImmuneACCESS disease sequences. TCRdb reworked the public reads: Q25 trimming with fastp, MiXCR clone assembly, productive beta chains retained. CDR3 protein duplicates are merged, each entry listing the most common genes and DNA. The V and J calls were not made by the authors but by TCRdb's processing. The sample profile shows almost 450,000 distinct CDR3 sequences; about 85% of them were found once. The top ten clones comprise roughly 0.1% of the sample.

The receptor was derived from a human donor with multiple sclerosis. The V and J segments used are TRBV11-2 and TRBJ2-5; 7 central nucleotides agree with TRBD1. The sample comprised CD8+ T cells from PBMCs. The CDR3 loop reads CASSESGGTETQYF. The sequenced DNA is TGTGCCAGCAGCGAATCAGGGGGTACGGAGACCCAGTACTTC.